The 21 T cell receptor beta chains given below trace back to one sample, sequenced in a study of cytomegalovirus exposure and HLA in healthy donors. In the PCR, 60 Vbeta and 13 Jbeta primers were used. Some clones are missing from TCRdb's copy, which holds only in-frame ones; the method was immunoSEQ multiplex PCR. The sample includes some 170,000 clones, under 85% of them seen just once. What was sequenced was PBMCs. The source of these receptors is a human donor in good health.

V usage is TRBV7-9 and J usage is TRBJ1-6; D remains unclear. The CDR3 is made up of 16 amino acids. The V and J ends lost 1 base and 0 bases respectively, with 7 bases between them. Germline V gene sequence: CDR1 SEHNR, CDR2 FQNEAQ (reference sequence). The CDR3 spells CASSLGGSSYNSPLHF. CDR3 coding DNA: TGTGCCAGCAGCTTAGGAGGGAGCTCCTATAATTCACCCCTCCACTTT.

With regard to this clone: A much larger clone differs from this one at a single base, so this may be a read error. The chain has TRBV2 and TRBJ1-1; no reliable D call. Trimming cost V 6 bases and J 4 bases, with 9 bases left between them. The V gene's germline CDR1 is SNHLY and CDR2 FYNNEI. CDR3 length equals 12 residues. The CDR3 is CASSVDITEAFF. CDR3 nucleotide sequence: TGTGCCAGCAGCGTAGACATCACTGAAGCTTTCTTT.

This rearrangement joins TRBV12-5 to TRBJ2-2; D is perhaps TRBD1 (6 bases). Germline loops: CDR1 LGHNT, CDR2 FRNRAP. V lost 5 bases, J lost 2 bases, and 15 bases lay in between. The CDR3 extends over 16 amino acids. CDR3 in DNA: TGTGCTAGTGGTCGTCCTTGGGACATAAACACCGGGGAGCTGTTTTTT. Protein product: CASGRPWDINTGELFF.

The gene calls are TRBV7-3 and TRBJ2-3; 12 nucleotides align to TRBD2. The CDR3 is 17 amino acids. Germline CDR1 reads SGHTA; CDR2 reads FQGTGA. J lost 1 base, V lost 6 bases, and 8 bases had no gene match. The CDR3 nucleotides are TGTGCCAGCAGTCTAGCGGGGGGGGCGGCGGGCACAGATACGCAGTATTTT. Amino acid sequence: CASSLAGGAAGTDTQYF.

The chain combines TRBV27 with TRBJ1-1; D is uncertain. In germline, CDR1 is MNHEY, CDR2 SMNVEV (reference sequence). This CDR3 comprises 14 residues. Trimming cost V 2 bases and J 3 bases, with 10 bases left between them. This CDR3 reads CASSLRGLDTEAFF. CDR3 DNA: TGTGCCAGCAGTTTACGAGGGTTGGACACTGAAGCTTTCTTT.

J is TRBJ2-3 and V is TRBV5-1, with 14 bases fitting TRBD2. Germline trimming cut 4 bases from V and 2 bases from J; bases unmatched to any gene: 6. This CDR3 is built from 17 residues. CDR1 SGHRS and CDR2 YFSETQ come from the germline V gene. CDR3 DNA sequence: TGCGCCAGCAGCCCCGGGACTAGCGGGGGACCCACAGATACGCAGTATTTT. Residues: CASSPGTSGGPTDTQYF.

The V and J genes are TRBV7-2 and TRBJ1-6; D is perhaps TRBD1 (6 bases). The germline gives CDR1 SGHTA, CDR2 FQGNSA. Trimming removed 4 bases at V and 14 bases at J, with 15 bases between. This CDR3 has 13 amino acids. The CDR3, as DNA: TGTGCCAGCAGCTCAACAGGGTTTTCGTCCCTCCACTTT. This encodes CASSSTGFSSLHF.

The chain combines TRBV18 with TRBJ1-1; maybe TRBD1 (5 bases). The CDR3 sequence is 14 residues long. Germline V gives CDR1 KGHSH, CDR2 LQKENI. Trimming cost V 1 base and J 4 bases, with 10 bases left between them. CDR3 region: CASSPQTGGTEAFF. CDR3 in DNA: TGTGCCAGCTCACCACAGACGGGGGGCACTGAAGCTTTCTTT. Based on the CDR3 plus reference TRBV18 and TRBJ1-1, the full variable domain is NAGVMQNPRHLVRRRGQEARLRCSPMKGHSHVYWYRQLPEEGLKFMVYLQKENIIDESGMPKERFSAEFPKEGPSILRIQQVVRGDSAAYFCASSPQTGGTEAFFGQGTRLTVV.

The chain combines TRBV19 with TRBJ2-3, with D unresolved. The CDR3 runs to 15 residues. Germline CDR1 and CDR2: LNHDA and SQIVND (reference sequence). V was clipped by 7 bases and J by 0 bases, with 14 bases between them. The CDR3 region is CASKRQDHSTDTQYF. CDR3 nucleotide sequence: TGTGCCAGTAAGAGACAAGACCATAGCACAGATACGCAGTATTTT.

This clone was seen a handful of times. The chain uses TRBV11-1 and TRBJ2-7, with D possibly being TRBD1 (6 bases). Germline V gene lookup returns CDR1 SGHAT and CDR2 FQDESV (reference sequence). This CDR3 contains 14 residues. The ends were cut back, 4 bases at V and 0 bases at J, with 10 bases in the middle. The CDR3 protein is CASSWDTSSYEQYF. In DNA form, the CDR3 reads TGTGCCAGCAGCTGGGACACCAGCTCCTACGAGCAGTACTTC.

The rearrangement links TRBV7-3 to TRBJ2-1; 9 positions match TRBD2. This CDR3 is 15 amino acids long. V shed 0 bases and J 3 bases; nucleotides not matched to a gene: 0. Germline values: CDR1 SGHTA, CDR2 FQGTGA. The CDR3 coding sequence is TGTGCCAGCAGCTTAACGCGGGGGGGCTACAATGAGCAGTTCTTC. Its translation is CASSLTRGGYNEQFF. Filled out from reference TRBV7-3 and TRBJ2-1, the complete variable domain reads GAGVSQTPSNKVTEKGKYVELRCDPISGHTALYWYRQSLGQGPEFLIYFQGTGAADDSGLPNDRFFAVRPEGSVSTLKIQRTERGDSAVYLCASSLTRGGYNEQFFGPGTRLTVL.

This clone has just one count. The V and J genes are TRBV7-2 and TRBJ2-1, with 11 bases aligning to TRBD2. Losses at the gene ends were 5 bases for V and 7 bases for J; bases not matched to a gene: 7. Germline V lookup: CDR1 SGHTA, CDR2 FQGNSA. The CDR3 consists of 15 residues. The DNA for the CDR3 is TGTGCCAGCAGCCCCCCTAGCGGGGGGCCTAATGAGCAGTTCTTC. The encoded protein is CASSPPSGGPNEQFF.

The V call is TRBV18, the J call TRBJ2-7; 7 bases align to TRBD1. CDR1 and CDR2 (germline): KGHSH, LQKENI. Trimming cost V 1 base and J 1 base; bases outside gene matches: 10. The CDR3 loop spans 17 amino acids. The CDR3 nucleotides read TGTGCCAGCTCACCACGTAGTTTACAGGGGCGATCCTACGAGCAGTACTTC. Translating gives CASSPRSLQGRSYEQYF.

V and J are TRBV27 and TRBJ1-3, with D hard to call. With 5 bases removed from V and 3 bases from J, the gap between germline ends came to 11 bases. The V gene's germline CDR1 is MNHEY and CDR2 SMNVEV (reference sequence). The CDR3 spans 14 residues. CDR3 region: CASSLSRLGNTIYF. CDR3 DNA: TGTGCCAGCAGTCTCTCGAGACTTGGAAACACCATATATTTT.

The chain employs TRBV11-2 and TRBJ1-2, with D possibly TRBD1 on 6 matching bases. V was pared by 2 bases and J by 4 bases, with 11 bases between. From germline, CDR1 is SGHAT and CDR2 FQNNGV. This CDR3 comprises 14 residues. The CDR3 DNA reads TGTGCCAGCAGCTTATCAGGGGCAATCTATGGCTACACCTTC. It specifies CASSLSGAIYGYTF.

About this clone: Other nucleotide sequences in the sample specify the same CDR3. The CDR3 DNA is TGCGCCAGCAGCTTGGACAGAGAAGAGACCCAGTACTTC. Its translation: CASSLDREETQYF. V usage is TRBV5-1 and J usage is TRBJ2-5; the D is unclear. Per germline, CDR1 SGHRS and CDR2 YFSETQ. The V and J ends lost 0 bases and 3 bases respectively, with 6 bases between them. CDR3 length equals 13 residues.

This sequence joins TRBV2 and TRBJ1-6, with TRBD1 matching 9 bases. After removal of 9 bases from V and 7 bases from J, the junction contained 10 bases not matched to a gene. The germline gives CDR1 SNHLY, CDR2 FYNNEI. The CDR3 is 15 residues long. CDR3 sequence (DNA): TGTGCCAGAAGGAATACCGGGACAGGGAATTCACCCCTCCACTTT. This codes for CARRNTGTGNSPLHF.

The chain carries TRBV19 and TRBJ1-4; D possibly corresponds to TRBD1 (5 bases). The V gene lost 7 bases and the J gene lost 0 bases, with 12 bases spanning the gap. The CDR3 loop spans 15 amino acids. Germline V gene sequence: CDR1 LNHDA, CDR2 SQIVND (reference sequence). The CDR3 DNA follows: TGTGCCAGTAAAAACCCGGGGGCAACTAATGAAAAACTGTTTTTT. Protein: CASKNPGATNEKLFF.

The V call is TRBV18, the J call TRBJ2-1; the match to TRBD2 covers 12 bases. The CDR3 extends over 18 amino acids. Germline-derived CDR1 and CDR2 are KGHSH and LQKENI. V dropped 6 bases and J dropped 4; count of bases not matched to a gene: 13. Here the CDR3 DNA reads TGTGCCAGCTCCCGAGAGGCCCTAACTAGCGGGGGGTACAATGAGCAGTTCTTC. It translates to CASSREALTSGGYNEQFF.

The rearrangement links TRBV29-1 to TRBJ1-1; D not resolved. Between the trimmed V and J ends, which lost 6 bases and 1 base, there was a span of 6 bases. Per the germline V gene, CDR1 is SQVTM and CDR2 is ANQGSEA. The CDR3 runs 11 residues. CDR3 loop: CSVFRNTEAFF. The CDR3 DNA reads as TGCAGCGTGTTCCGGAACACTGAAGCTTTCTTT.

This clone is a singleton in its sample. This sequence joins TRBV7-3 and TRBJ2-7; 10 bases are shared with TRBD1. CDR1 SGHTA and CDR2 FQGTGA come from the germline V gene. Trimming at V came to 5 bases and at J to 5 bases, leaving 3 bases not matched to a gene. The CDR3 covers 13 residues. The CDR3 DNA follows: TGTGCCAGCAGCCCCGGGACAGGGGACGAGCAGTACTTC. Its protein is CASSPGTGDEQYF.